The present T cell receptor (beta chain) was sequenced within a study of cytomegalovirus exposure and HLA in healthy donors. General study results and limits: Likely technical artifact: a cluster of highly shared sequence variants. Presence/absence analyses supposed approximately even sequencing depth among donors.

In the PCR, 60 Vbeta and 13 Jbeta primers were used. Profiling relied on immunoSEQ multiplex PCR, and the TCRdb table lists in-frame clones only, not all of them. Altogether 150,000 to 200,000 clones are present, approximately 86% being singletons, with the ten largest covering around 1.8%. For this clone: Its matching antigen is unknown.

From germline, CDR1 is SNHLY and CDR2 FYNNEI. Trimming shortened V by 7 bases and J by 1 base, and 10 bases separated the two germline ends. The CDR3 covers 13 residues. Sequenced: PBMCs. The TCR sequence derives from a woman aged 18-29 years in good health and CMV-seronegative. This chain joins TRBV2 and TRBJ1-1, with a possible D match to TRBD1 (6 bases). The CDR3 sequence: CASTGTTNTEAFF. The CDR3 DNA is TGTGCCAGCACCGGGACAACGAACACTGAAGCTTTCTTT.